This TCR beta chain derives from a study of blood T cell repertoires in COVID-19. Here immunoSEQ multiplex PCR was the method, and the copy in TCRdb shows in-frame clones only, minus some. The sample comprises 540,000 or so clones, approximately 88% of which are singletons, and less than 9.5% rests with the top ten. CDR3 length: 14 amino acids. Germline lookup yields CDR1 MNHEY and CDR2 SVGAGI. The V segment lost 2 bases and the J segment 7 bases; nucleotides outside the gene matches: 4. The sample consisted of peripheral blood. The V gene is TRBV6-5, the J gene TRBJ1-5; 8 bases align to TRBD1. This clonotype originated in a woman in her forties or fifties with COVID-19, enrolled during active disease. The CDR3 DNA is TGTGCCAGCAGTTACCAAACAGGGGGGCAGCCCCAGCATTTT. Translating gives CASSYQTGGQPQHF.